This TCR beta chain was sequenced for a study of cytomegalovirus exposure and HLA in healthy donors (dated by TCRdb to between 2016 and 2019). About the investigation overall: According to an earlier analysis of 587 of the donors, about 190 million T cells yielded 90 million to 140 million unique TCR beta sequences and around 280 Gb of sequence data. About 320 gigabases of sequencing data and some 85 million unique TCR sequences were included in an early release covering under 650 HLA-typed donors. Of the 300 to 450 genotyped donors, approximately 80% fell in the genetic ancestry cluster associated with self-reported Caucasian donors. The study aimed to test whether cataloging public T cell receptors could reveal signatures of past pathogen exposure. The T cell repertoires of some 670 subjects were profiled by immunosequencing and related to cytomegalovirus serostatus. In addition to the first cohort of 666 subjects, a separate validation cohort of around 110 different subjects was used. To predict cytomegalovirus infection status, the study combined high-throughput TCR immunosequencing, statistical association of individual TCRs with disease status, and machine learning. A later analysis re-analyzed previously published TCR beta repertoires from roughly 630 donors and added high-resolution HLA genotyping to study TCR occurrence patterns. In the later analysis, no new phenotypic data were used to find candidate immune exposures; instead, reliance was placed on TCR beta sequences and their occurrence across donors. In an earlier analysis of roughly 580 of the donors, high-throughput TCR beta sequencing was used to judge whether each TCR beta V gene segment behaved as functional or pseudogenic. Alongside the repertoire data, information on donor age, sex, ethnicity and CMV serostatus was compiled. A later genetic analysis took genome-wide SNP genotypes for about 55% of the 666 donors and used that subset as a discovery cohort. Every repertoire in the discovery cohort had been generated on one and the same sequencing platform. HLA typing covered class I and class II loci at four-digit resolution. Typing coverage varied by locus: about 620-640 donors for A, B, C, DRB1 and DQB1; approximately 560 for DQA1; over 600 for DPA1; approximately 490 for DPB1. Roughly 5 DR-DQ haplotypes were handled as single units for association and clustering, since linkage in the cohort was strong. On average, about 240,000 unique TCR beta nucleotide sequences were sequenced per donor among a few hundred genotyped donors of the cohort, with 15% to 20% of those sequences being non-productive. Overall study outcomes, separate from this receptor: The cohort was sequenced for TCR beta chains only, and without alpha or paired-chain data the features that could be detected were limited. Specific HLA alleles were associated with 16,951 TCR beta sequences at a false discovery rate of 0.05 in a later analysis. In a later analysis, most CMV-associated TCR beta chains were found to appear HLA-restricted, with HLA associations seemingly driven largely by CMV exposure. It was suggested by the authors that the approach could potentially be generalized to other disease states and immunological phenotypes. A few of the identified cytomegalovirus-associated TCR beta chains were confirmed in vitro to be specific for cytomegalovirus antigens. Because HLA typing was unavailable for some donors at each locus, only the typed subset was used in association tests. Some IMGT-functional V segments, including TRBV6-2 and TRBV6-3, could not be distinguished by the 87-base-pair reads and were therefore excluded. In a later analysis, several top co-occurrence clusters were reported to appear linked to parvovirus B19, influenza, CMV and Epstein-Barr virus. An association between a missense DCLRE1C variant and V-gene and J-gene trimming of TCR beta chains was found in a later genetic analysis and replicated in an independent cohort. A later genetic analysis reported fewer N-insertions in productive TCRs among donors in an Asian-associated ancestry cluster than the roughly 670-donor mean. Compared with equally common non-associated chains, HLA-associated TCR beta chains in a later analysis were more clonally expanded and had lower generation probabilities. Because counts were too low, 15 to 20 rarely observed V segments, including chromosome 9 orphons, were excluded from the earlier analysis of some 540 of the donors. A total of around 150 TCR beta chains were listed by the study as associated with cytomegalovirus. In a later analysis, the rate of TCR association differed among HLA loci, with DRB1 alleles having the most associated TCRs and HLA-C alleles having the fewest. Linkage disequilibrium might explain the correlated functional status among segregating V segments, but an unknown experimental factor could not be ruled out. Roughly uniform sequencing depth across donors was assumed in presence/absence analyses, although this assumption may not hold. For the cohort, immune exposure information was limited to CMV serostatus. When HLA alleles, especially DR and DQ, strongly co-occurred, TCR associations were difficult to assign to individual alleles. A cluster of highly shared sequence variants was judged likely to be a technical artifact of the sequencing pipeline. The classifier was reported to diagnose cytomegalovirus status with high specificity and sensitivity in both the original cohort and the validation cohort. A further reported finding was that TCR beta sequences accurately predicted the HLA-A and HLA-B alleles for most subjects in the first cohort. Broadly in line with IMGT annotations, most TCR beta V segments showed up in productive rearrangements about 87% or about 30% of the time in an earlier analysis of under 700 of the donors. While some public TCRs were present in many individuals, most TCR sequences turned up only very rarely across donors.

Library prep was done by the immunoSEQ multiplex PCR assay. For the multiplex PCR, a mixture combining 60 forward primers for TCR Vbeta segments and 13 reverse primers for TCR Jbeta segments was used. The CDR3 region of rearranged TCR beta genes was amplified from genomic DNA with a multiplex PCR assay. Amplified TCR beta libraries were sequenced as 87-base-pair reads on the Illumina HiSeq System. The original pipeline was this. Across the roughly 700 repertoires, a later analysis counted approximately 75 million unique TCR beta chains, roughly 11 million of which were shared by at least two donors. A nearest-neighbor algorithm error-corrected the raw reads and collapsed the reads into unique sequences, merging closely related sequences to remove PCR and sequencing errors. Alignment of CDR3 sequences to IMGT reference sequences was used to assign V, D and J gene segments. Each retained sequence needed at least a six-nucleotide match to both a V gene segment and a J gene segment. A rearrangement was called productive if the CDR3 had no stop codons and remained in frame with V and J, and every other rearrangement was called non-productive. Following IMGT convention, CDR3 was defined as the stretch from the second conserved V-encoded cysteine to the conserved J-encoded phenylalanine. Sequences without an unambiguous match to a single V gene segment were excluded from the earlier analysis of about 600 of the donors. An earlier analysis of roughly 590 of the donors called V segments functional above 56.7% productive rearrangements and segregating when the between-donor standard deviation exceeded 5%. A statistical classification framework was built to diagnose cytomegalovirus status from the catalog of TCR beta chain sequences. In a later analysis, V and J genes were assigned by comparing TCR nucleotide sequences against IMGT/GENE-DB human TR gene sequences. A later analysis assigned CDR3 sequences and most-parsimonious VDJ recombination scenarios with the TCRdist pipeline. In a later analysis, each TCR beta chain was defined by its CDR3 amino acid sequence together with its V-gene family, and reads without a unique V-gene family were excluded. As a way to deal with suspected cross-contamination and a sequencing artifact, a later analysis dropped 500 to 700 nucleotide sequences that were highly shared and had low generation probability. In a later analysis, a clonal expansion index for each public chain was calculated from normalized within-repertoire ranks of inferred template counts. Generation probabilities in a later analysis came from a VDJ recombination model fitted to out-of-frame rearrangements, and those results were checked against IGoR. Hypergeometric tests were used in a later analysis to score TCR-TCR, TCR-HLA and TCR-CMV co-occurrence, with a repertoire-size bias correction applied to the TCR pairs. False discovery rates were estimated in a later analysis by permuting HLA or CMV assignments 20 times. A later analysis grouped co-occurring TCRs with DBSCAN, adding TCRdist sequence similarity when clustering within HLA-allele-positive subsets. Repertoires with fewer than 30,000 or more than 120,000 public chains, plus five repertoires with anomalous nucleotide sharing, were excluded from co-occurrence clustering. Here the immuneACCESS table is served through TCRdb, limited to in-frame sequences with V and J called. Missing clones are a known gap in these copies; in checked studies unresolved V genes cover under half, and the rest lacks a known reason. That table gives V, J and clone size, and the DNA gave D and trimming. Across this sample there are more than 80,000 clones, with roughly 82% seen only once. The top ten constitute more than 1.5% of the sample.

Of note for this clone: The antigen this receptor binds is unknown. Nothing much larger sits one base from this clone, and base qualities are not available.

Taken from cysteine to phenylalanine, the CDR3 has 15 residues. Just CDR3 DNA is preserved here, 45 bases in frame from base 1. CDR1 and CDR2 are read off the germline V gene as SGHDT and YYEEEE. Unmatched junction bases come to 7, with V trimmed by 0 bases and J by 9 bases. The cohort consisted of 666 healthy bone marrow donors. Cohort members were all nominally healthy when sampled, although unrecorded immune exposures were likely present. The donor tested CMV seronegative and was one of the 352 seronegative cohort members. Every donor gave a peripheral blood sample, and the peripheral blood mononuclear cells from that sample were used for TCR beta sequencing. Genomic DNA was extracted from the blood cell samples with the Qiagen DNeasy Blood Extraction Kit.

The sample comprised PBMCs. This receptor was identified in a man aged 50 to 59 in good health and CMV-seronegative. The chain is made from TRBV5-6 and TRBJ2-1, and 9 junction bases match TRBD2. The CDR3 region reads CASSLGRGGQGEQFF. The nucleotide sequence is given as TGTGCCAGCAGCTTGGGGCGGGGGGGCCAGGGTGAGCAGTTCTTC.